The rows below give T cell receptor beta chains drawn from one sample of a study of blood T cell repertoires in COVID-19. TCRdb keeps only in-frame clones here, not all; method: immunoSEQ multiplex PCR. The sample consists of 250,000 to 300,000 clones, roughly 91% of them appearing once. The sequencing sample was made of peripheral blood. The source of these receptors is a woman between 35 and 50 years old who had recovered from COVID-19. The CDR3 runs from the conserved cysteine through the conserved F or W. The order of the fields is J gene, V gene, D gene, CDR3 DNA, CDR3 protein. A D gene is named only where the DNA matches it firmly.

>TRBJ2-3|TRBV9|TRBD2
TGTGCCAGCAGCGTGGGGAGCGGGAGCGTCGCAGATACGCAGTATTTT
CASSVGSGSVADTQYF
>TRBJ2-7|TRBV27|TRBD2
TGTGCCAGCAGTTCGGGACTAGCGTACGAGCAGTACTTC
CASSSGLAYEQYF
>TRBJ1-1|TRBV20-1|NA
TGCAGTGCTAGTGTGGCGGGGGCGAGAACTGAAGCTTTCTTT
CSASVAGARTEAFF
>TRBJ1-3|TRBV4-3|NA
TGCGCCAGCAGCCAAGAGGGGCAGGGAAACACCATATATTTT
CASSQEGQGNTIYF
>TRBJ1-5|TRBV19|NA
TGTGCCAGTAGTACGCCGGGCAGGGATCAGCCCCAGCATTTT
CASSTPGRDQPQHF
>TRBJ2-6|TRBV18|TRBD1
TGTGCCAGCTCACCCCGGACAGGGAGCTCTGGGGCCAACGTCCTGACTTTC
CASSPRTGSSGANVLTF
>TRBJ2-3|TRBV6-1|NA
TGTGCCAGCAGTGAGGAGGGGGCAGGTGATACGCAGTATTTT
CASSEEGAGDTQYF
>TRBJ2-2|TRBV30|TRBD1
TGTGCCTGGAGAGACAGGGGGTTGTGGACCGGGGAGCTGTTTTTT
CAWRDRGLWTGELFF
>TRBJ2-1|TRBV6-5|TRBD1
TGTGCCAGCAGACCGACAGGGATAGGCAACAATGAGCAGTTCTTC
CASRPTGIGNNEQFF
>TRBJ2-4|TRBV7-2|NA
TGTGCCAGCAGCCCTAGTGCGGCCTCGGGGGCCAAAAACATTCAGTACTTC
CASSPSAASGAKNIQYF
>TRBJ2-1|TRBV4-2|NA
TGTGCCAGCAGCCCTCCTAGGGGCGATGAGCAGTTCTTC
CASSPPRGDEQFF
>TRBJ2-1|TRBV7-2|NA
TGTGCCAGCAGCTTTCGAGAGGGGGATGAGCAGTTCTTC
CASSFREGDEQFF
>TRBJ2-7|TRBV7-2|TRBD2
TGTGCCAGCAGCCAGGGGACTAGCGGCCCCTACGAGCAGTACTTC
CASSQGTSGPYEQYF
>TRBJ2-2|TRBV6-6|TRBD2
TGTGCCAGCAGCCTTAGCGGGAGGCCGGGAACCGGGGAGCTGTTTTTT
CASSLSGRPGTGELFF